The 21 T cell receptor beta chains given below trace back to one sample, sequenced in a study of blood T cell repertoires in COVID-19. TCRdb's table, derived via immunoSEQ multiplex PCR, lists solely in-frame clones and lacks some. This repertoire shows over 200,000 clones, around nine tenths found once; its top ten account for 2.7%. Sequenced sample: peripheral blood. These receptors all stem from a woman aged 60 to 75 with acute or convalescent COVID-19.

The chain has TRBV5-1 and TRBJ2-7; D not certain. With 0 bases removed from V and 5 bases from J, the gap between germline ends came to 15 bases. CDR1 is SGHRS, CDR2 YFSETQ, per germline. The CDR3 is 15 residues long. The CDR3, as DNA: TGCGCCAGCAGCTTGGGTGCCGCTAGTGTGAACGAGCAGTACTTC. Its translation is CASSLGAASVNEQYF. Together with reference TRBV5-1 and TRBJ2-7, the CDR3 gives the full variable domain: KAGVTQTPRYLIKTRGQQVTLSCSPISGHRSVSWYQQTPGQGLQFLFEYFSETQRNKGNFPGRFSGRQFSNSRSEMNVSTLELGDSALYLCASSLGAASVNEQYFGPGTRLTVT.

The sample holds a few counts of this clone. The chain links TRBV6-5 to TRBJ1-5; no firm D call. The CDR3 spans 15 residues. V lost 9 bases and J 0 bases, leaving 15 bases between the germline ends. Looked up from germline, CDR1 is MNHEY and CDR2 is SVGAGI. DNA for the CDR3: TGTGCCAGTCTTATGGGCCCAGTTAGCAATCAGCCCCAGCATTTT. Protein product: CASLMGPVSNQPQHF.

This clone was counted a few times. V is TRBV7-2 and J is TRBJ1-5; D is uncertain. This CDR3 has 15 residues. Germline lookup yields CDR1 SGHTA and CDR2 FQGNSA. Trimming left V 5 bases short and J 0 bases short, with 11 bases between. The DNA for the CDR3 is TGTGCCAGCAGCCCCCAGTCAGGTAGCAATCAGCCCCAGCATTTT. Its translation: CASSPQSGSNQPQHF.

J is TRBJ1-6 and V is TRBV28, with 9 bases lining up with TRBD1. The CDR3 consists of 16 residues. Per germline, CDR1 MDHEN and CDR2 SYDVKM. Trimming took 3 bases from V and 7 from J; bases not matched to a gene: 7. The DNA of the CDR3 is TGTGCCAGCAGTTTTCCGACAGGGGGTGGGAATTCACCCCTCCACTTT. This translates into CASSFPTGGGNSPLHF.

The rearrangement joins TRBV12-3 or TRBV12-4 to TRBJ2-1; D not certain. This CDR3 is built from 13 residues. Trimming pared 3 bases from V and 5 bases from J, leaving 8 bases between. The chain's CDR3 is CASSFRINNEQFF. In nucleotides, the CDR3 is TGTGCCAGCAGTTTTAGAATTAACAATGAGCAGTTCTTC.

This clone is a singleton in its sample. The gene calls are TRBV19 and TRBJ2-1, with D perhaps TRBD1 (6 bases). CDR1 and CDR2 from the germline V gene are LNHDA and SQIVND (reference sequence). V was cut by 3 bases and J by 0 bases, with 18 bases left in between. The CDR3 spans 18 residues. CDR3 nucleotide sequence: TGTGCCAGTAGTATGACCCTGATTAGGGGGAGCTCCTACAATGAGCAGTTCTTC. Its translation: CASSMTLIRGSSYNEQFF.

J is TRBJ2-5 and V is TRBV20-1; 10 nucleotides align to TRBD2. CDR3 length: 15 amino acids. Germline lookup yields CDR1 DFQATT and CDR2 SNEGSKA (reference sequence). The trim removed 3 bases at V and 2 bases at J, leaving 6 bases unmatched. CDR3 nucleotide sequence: TGCAGTGCTAGTTCTACTAGCGGGACTCAAGAGACCCAGTACTTC. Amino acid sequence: CSASSTSGTQETQYF.

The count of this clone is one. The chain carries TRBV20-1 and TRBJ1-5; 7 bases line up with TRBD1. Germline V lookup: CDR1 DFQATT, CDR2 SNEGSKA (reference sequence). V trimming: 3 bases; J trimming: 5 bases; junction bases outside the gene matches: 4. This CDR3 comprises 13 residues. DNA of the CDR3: TGCAGTGCTAGTGGACAGGTAGATCAGCCCCAGCATTTT. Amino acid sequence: CSASGQVDQPQHF.

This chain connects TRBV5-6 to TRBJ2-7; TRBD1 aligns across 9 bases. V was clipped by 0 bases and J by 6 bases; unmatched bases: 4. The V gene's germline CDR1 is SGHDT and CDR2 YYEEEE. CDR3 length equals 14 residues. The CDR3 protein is CASSLDRGLGEQYF. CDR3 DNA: TGTGCCAGCAGCTTGGACAGGGGGCTTGGCGAGCAGTACTTC.

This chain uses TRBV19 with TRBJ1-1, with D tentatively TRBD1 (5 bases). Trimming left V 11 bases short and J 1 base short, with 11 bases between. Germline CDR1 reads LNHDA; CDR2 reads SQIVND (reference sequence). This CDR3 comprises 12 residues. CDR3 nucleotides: TGTGCCGTTGGACACAGGAACACTGAAGCTTTCTTT. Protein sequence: CAVGHRNTEAFF.

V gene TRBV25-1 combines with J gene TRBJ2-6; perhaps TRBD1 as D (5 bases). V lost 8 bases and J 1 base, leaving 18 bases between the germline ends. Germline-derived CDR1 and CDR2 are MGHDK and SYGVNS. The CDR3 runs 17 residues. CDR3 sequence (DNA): TGTGCCAGCTCCGACAGTTCCTCCCGGTCTGGGGCCAACGTCCTGACTTTC. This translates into CASSDSSSRSGANVLTF.

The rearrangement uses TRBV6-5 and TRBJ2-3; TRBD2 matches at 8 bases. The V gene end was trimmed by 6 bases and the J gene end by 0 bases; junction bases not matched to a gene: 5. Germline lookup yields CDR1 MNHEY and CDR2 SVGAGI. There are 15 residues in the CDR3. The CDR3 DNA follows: TGTGCCAGCAGGAGAGCGGGAGATAGCACAGATACGCAGTATTTT. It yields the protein CASRRAGDSTDTQYF.

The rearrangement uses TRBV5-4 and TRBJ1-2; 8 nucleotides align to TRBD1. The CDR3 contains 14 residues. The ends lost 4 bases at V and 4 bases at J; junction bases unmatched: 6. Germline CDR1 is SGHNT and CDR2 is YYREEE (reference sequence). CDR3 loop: CASSTRQGSYGYTF. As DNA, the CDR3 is TGTGCCAGCAGCACCCGACAGGGGTCCTATGGCTACACCTTC.

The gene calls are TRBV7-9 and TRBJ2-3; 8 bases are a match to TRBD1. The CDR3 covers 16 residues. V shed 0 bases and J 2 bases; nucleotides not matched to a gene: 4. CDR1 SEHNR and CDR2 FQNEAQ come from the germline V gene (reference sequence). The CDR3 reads CASSLASGGHTDTQYF. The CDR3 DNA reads TGTGCCAGCAGCTTAGCGTCAGGGGGCCACACAGATACGCAGTATTTT.

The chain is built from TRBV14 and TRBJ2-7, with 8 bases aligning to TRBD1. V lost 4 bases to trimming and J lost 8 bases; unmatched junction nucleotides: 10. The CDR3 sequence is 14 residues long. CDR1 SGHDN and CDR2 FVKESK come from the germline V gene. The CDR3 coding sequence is TGTGCCAGCAGCCCCGGACAGGGTTCCCTTAAGCAGTACTTC. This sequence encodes CASSPGQGSLKQYF.

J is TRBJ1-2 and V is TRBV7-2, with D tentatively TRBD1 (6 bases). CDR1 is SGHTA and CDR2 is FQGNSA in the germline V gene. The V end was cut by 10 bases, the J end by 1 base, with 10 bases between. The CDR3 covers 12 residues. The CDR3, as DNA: TGTGCCACCCAACAGGGTAACTATGGCTACACCTTC. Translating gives CATQQGNYGYTF.

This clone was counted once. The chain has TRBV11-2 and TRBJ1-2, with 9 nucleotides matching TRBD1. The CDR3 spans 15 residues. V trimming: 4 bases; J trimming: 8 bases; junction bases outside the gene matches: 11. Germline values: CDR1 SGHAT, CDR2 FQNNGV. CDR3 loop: CASSSTGGQGGGYTF. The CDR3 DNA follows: TGTGCCAGCAGCTCGACGGGGGGACAGGGTGGCGGCTACACCTTC.

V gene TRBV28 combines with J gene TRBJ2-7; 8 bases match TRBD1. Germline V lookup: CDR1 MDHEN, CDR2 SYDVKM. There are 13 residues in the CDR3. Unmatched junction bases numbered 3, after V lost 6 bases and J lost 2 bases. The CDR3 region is CASRGQATYEQYF. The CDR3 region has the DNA TGTGCCAGCAGGGGACAGGCGACCTACGAGCAGTACTTC.

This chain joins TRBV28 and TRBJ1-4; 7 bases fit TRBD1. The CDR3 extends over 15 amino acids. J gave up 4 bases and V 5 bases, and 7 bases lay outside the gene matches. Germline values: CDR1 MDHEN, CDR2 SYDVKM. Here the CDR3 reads CASSKGTALNEKLFF. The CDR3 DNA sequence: TGTGCCAGCAGTAAAGGGACAGCGCTTAATGAAAAACTGTTTTTT.

This CDR3 is CASAGDPQENFVATNEKLFF. Here the CDR3 DNA reads TGTGCCAGCGCAGGGGACCCGCAGGAAAACTTTGTCGCAACTAATGAAAAACTGTTTTTT. This chain uses TRBV6-4 with TRBJ1-4; tentatively, D is TRBD1 (6 bases). The V gene's germline CDR1 is MRHNA and CDR2 SNTAGT. V lost 8 bases and J 0 bases, leaving 28 bases between the germline ends. The CDR3 is 20 residues long.

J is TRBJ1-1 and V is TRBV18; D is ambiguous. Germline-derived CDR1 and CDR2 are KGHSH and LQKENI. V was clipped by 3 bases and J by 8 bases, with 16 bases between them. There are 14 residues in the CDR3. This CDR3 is CASSPDKNSMEAFF. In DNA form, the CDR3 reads TGTGCCAGCTCACCCGACAAGAACTCTATGGAAGCTTTCTTT. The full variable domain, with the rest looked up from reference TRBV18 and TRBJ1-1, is NAGVMQNPRHLVRRRGQEARLRCSPMKGHSHVYWYRQLPEEGLKFMVYLQKENIIDESGMPKERFSAEFPKEGPSILRIQQVVRGDSAAYFCASSPDKNSMEAFFGQGTRLTVV.